The entry that follows covers one T cell receptor beta chain sequence. Antigen: not known. Germline-derived CDR1 and CDR2 are SGHRS and YFSETQ. This CDR3 comprises 12 residues. J lost 8 bases, V lost 8 bases, and 4 bases had no gene match. This entry is derived from a study of OX40 agonist ivuxolimab in advanced cancers. Produced via immunoSEQ multiplex PCR; TCRdb's table is partial and in-frame only. Of about 7,000 clones in the sample, around three quarters are singletons; the top ten hold around 37%. Study-wide results and limits: Relative to CD4+ cells, CD8+ T cells on average had more expanded clones. Among the lowest peripheral clonal expansion occurred in 0.1-3.0 mg/kg partial responders. The study observed clonal expansion of CD4+ and CD8+ blood T cells by week 6 at 0.1 to 3.0 mg/kg.

This chain uses TRBV5-1 with TRBJ2-1, with 10 bases lining up with TRBD2. Specimen: CD4+ or CD8+ T cells sorted from blood, collected in a trial of the OX40 agonist ivuxolimab. The receptor comes from an adult with an advanced solid tumor such as melanoma, head and neck, liver or kidney cancer. CDR3 sequence reads: CASEGTSDEQFF. Here the CDR3 DNA reads TGCGCCAGTGAAGGGACTAGCGATGAGCAGTTCTTC. Drawing the rest from reference TRBV5-1 and TRBJ2-1, the complete variable domain is KAGVTQTPRYLIKTRGQQVTLSCSPISGHRSVSWYQQTPGQGLQFLFEYFSETQRNKGNFPGRFSGRQFSNSRSEMNVSTLELGDSALYLCASEGTSDEQFFGPGTRLTVL.